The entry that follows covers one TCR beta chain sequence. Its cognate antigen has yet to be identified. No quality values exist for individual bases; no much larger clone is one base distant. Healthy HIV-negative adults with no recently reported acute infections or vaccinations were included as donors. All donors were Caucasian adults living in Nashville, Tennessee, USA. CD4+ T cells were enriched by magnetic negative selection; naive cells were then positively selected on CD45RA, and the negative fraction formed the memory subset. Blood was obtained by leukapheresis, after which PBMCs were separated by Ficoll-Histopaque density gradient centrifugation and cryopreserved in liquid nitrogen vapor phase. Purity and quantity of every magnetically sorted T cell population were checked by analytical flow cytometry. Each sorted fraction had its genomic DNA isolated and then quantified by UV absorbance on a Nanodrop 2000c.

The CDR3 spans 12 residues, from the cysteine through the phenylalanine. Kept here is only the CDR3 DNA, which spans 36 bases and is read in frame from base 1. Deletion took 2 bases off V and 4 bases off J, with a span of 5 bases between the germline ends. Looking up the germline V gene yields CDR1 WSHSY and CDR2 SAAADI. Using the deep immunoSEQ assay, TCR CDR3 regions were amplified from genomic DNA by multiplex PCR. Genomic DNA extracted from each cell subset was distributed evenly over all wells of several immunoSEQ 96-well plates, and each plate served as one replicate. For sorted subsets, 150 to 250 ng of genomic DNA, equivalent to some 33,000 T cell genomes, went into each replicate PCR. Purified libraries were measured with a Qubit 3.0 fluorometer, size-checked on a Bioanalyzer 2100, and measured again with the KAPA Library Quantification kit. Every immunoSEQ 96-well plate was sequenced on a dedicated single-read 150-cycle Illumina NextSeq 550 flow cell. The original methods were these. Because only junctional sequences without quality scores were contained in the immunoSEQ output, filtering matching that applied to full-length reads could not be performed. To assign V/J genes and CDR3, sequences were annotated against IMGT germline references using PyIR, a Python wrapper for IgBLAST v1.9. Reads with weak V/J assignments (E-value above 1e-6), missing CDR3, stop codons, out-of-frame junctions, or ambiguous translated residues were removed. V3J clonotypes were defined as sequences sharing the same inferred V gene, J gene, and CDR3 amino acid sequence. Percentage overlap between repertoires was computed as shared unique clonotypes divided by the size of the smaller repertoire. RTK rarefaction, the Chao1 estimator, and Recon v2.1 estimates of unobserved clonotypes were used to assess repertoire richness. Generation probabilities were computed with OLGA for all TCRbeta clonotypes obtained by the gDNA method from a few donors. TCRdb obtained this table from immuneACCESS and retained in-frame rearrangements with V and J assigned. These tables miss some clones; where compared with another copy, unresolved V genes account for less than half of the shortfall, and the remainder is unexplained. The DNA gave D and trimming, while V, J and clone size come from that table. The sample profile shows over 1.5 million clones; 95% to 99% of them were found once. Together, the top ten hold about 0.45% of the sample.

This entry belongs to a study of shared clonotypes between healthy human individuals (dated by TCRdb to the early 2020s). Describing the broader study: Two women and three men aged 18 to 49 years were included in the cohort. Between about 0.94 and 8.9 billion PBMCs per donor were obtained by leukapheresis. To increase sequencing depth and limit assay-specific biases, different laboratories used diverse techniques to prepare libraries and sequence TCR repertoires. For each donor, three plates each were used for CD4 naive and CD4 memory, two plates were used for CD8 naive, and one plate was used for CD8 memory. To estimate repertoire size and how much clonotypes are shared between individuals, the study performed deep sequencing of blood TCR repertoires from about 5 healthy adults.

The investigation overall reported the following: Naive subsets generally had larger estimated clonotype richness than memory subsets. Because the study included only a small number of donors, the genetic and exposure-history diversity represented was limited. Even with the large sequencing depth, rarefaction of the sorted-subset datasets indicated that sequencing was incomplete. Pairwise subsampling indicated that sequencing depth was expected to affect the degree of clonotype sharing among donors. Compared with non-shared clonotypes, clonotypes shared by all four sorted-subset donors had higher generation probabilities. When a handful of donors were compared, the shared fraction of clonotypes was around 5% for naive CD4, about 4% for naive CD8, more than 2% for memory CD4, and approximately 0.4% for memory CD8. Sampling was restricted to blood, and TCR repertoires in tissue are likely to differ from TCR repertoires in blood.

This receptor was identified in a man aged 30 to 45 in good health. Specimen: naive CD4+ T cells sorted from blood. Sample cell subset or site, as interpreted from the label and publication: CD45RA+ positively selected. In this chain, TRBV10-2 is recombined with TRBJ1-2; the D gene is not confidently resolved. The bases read TGCGCCAGCAGTGAGGTTAGCTATGGCTACACCTTC. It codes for CASSEVSYGYTF.